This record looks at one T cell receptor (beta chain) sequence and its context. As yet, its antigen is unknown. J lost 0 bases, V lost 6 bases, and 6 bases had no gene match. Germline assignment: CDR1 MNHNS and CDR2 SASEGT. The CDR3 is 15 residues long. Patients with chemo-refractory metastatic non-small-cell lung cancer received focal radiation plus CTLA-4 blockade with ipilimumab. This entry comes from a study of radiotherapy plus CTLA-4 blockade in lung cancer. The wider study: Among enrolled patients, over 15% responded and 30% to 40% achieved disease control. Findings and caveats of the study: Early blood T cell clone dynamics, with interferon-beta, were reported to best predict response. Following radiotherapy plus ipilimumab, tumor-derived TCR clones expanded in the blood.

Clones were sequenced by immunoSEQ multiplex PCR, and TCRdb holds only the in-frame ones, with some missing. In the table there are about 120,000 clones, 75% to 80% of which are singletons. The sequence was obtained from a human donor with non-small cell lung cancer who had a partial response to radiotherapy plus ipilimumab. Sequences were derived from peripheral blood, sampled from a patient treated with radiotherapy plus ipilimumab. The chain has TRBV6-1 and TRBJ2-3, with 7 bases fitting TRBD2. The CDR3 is CASRLSGFSTDTQYF. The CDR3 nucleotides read TGTGCCAGCAGACTTAGCGGGTTTAGCACAGATACGCAGTATTTT.